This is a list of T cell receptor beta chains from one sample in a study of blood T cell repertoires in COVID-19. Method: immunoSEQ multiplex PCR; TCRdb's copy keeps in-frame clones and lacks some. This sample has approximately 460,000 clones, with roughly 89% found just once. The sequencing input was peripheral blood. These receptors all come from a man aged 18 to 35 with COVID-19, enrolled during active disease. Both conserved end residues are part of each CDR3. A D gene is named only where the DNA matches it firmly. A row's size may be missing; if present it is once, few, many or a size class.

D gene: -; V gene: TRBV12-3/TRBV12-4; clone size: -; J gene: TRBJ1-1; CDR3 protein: CASTQDIRREAFF; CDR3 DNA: TGTGCCAGCACCCAGGACATTCGTCGTGAAGCTTTCTTT
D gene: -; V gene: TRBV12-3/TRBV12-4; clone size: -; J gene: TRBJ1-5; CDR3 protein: CASSFGGRQPQHF; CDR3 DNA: TGTGCCAGCAGTTTCGGGGGGCGACAGCCCCAGCATTTT
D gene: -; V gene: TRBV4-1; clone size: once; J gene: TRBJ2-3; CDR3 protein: CASSQVSEGTDTQYF; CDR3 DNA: TGCGCCAGCAGCCAAGTGTCAGAGGGCACAGATACGCAGTATTTT
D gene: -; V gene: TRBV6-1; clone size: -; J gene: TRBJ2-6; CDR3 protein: CASSELESSGANVLTF; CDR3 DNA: TGTGCCAGCAGTGAATTAGAAAGCTCTGGGGCCAACGTCCTGACTTTC
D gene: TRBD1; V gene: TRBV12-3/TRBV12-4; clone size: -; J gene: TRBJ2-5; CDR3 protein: CASSWNRGETQYF; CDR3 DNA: TGTGCCAGCAGTTGGAACAGGGGCGAGACCCAGTACTTC
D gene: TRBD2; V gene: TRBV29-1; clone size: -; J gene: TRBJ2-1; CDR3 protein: CSVDRGGQTNEQFF; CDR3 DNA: TGCAGCGTTGATCGCGGGGGGCAAACCAATGAGCAGTTCTTC
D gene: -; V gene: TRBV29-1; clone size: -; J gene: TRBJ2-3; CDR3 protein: CSVEDTRADTQYF; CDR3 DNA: TGCAGCGTTGAAGATACTAGGGCCGATACGCAGTATTTT
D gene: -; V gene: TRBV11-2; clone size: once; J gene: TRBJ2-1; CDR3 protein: CASSPEQGNEQFF; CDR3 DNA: TGTGCCAGCAGCCCGGAGCAGGGCAATGAGCAGTTCTTC
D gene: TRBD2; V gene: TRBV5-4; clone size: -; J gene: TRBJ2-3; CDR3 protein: CASNSGGAEDTQYF; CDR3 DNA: TGTGCCAGCAACTCGGGGGGGGCGGAAGATACGCAGTATTTT
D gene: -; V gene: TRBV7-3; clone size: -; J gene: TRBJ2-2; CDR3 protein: CASSPSGAGQNTGELFF; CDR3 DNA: TGTGCCAGCAGCCCTAGCGGAGCGGGACAGAACACCGGGGAGCTGTTTTTT
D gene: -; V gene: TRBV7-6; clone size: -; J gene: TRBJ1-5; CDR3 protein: CASSSIGQPQHF; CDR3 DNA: TGTGCCAGCAGCAGTATCGGTCAGCCCCAGCATTTT
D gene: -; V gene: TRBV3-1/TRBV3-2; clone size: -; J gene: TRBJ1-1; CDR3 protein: CASSQASQSDRSLRTEAFF; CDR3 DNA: TGTGCCAGCAGCCAAGCGAGCCAGAGCGACAGGTCATTAAGAACTGAAGCTTTCTTT
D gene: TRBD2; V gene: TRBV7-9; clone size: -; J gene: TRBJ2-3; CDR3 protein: CASSSNSGTYTDTQYF; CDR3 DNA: TGTGCCAGCAGCTCAAATAGCGGGACTTACACAGATACGCAGTATTTT
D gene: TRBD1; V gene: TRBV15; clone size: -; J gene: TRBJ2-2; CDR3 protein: CATSRGQGDTGELFF; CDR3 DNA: TGTGCCACCAGCAGAGGACAGGGGGACACCGGGGAGCTGTTTTTT
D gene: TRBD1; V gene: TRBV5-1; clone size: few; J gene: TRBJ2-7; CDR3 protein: CASSLERTGRGYEQYF; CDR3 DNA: TGCGCCAGCAGCTTGGAAAGGACAGGGCGGGGATACGAGCAGTACTTC
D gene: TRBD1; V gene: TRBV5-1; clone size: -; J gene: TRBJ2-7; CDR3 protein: CASSPDRAATYEQYF; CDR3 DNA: TGCGCCAGCAGTCCGGACAGGGCCGCGACCTACGAGCAGTACTTC
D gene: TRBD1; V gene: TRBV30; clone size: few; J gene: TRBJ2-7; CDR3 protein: CATTGTGIYEQYF; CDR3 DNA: TGTGCCACCACCGGGACAGGGATTTACGAGCAGTACTTC
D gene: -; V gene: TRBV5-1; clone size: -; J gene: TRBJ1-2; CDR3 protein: CASSWDNDYGYTF; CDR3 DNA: TGCGCCAGCAGCTGGGACAATGACTATGGCTACACCTTC
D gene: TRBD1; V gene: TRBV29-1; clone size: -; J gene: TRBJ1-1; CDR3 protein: CSVQGARTEAFF; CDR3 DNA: TGCAGCGTGCAGGGGGCGCGAACTGAAGCTTTCTTT
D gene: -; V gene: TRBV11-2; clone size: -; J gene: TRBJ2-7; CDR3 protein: CASRWTSGGTYEQYF; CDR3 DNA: TGTGCCAGCAGATGGACGTCCGGGGGAACCTACGAGCAGTACTTC
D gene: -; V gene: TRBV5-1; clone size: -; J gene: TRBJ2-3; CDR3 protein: CASSLDGGTASDTQYF; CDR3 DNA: TGCGCCAGCAGCTTGGACGGCGGGACAGCTTCAGATACGCAGTATTTT
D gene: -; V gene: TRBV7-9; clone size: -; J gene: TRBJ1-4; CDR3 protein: CASSLGGGTNEKLFF; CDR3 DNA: TGTGCCAGCAGCTTGGGCGGGGGGACTAATGAAAAACTGTTTTTT
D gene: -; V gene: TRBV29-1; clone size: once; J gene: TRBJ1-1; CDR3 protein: CSVAYGRVNTEAFF; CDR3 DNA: TGCAGCGTTGCTTATGGGAGGGTGAACACTGAAGCTTTCTTT
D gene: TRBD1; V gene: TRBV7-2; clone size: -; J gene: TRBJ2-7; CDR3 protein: CASTRHTGQGAREQYF; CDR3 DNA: TGTGCCAGCACCCGACATACGGGACAGGGGGCGCGAGAGCAGTACTTC
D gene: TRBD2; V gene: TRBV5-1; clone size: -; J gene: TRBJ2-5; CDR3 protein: CASSFLQRGGVETQYF; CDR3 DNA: TGCGCCAGCAGCTTCCTCCAGCGGGGGGGCGTAGAGACCCAGTACTTC
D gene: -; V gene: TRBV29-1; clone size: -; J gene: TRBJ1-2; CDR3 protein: CSVATNYGYTF; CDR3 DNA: TGCAGCGTTGCCACTAACTATGGCTACACCTTC
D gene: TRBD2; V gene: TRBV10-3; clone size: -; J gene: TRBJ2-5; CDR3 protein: CAISGGAYQETQYF; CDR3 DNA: TGTGCCATCAGCGGGGGGGCTTACCAAGAGACCCAGTACTTC
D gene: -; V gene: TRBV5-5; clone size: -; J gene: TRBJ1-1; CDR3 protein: CASRAGRGDPEAFF; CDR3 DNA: TGTGCCAGCCGAGCGGGGAGGGGGGACCCTGAAGCTTTCTTT
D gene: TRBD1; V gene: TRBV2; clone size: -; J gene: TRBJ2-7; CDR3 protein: CASRETGNEQYF; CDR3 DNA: TGTGCCAGCAGGGAGACAGGGAACGAGCAGTACTTC
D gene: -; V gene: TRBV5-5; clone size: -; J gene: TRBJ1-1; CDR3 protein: CASSLGRLGGTEAFF; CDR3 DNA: TGTGCCAGCAGCTTGGGGCGGCTCGGGGGTACTGAAGCTTTCTTT
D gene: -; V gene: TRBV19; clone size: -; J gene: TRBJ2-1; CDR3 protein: CASSISLNEQFF; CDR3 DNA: TGTGCCAGTAGTATCTCACTCAATGAGCAGTTCTTC
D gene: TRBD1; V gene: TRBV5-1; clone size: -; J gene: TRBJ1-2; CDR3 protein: CASSPGQVTYGYTF; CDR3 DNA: TGCGCCAGCAGCCCAGGACAGGTAACTTATGGCTACACCTTC
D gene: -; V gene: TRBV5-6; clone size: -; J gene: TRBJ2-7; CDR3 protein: CASSLGGTYEQYF; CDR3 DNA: TGTGCCAGCAGCTTGGGAGGGACCTACGAGCAGTACTTC
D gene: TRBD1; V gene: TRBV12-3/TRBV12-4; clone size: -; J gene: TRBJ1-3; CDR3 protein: CASSPTGANTIYF; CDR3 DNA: TGTGCCAGCAGCCCCACAGGGGCAAACACCATATATTTT
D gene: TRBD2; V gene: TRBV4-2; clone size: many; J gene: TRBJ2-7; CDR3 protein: CASSQLRTSGNYEQYF; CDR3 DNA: TGTGCCAGCAGCCAATTAAGGACTAGCGGAAACTACGAGCAGTACTTC
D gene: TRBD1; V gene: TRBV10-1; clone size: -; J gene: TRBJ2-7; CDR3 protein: CASSEGQTGAHEQYF; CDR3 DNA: TGCGCCAGCAGTGAGGGGCAGACAGGGGCGCACGAGCAGTACTTC
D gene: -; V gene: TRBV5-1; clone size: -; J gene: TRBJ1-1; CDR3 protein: CASSFGEDTEAFF; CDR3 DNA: TGCGCCAGCAGTTTCGGGGAGGACACTGAAGCTTTCTTT
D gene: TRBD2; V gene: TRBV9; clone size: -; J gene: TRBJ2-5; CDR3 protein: CASSPGLAGGETQYF; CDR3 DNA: TGTGCCAGCAGCCCGGGACTAGCGGGAGGGGAGACCCAGTACTTC
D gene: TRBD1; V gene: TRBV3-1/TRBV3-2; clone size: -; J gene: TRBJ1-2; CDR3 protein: CASSQGQGAYGYTF; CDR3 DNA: TGTGCCAGCAGCCAAGGACAGGGGGCCTATGGCTACACCTTC
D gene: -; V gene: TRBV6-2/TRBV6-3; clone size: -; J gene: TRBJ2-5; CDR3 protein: CASSYSNRVETQYF; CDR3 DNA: TGTGCCAGCAGTTACTCGAATCGGGTCGAGACCCAGTACTTC
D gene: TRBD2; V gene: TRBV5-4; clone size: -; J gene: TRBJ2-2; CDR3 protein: CASSLGGLPTGELFF; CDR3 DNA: TGTGCCAGCAGCTTGGGGGGACTACCCACCGGGGAGCTGTTTTTT
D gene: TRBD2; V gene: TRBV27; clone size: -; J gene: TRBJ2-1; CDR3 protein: CASSLAVSYNEQFF; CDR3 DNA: TGTGCCAGCAGTCTAGCGGTCTCCTACAATGAGCAGTTCTTC
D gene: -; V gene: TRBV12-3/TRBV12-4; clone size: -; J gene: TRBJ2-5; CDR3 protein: CASSPTTQETQYF; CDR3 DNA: TGTGCCAGCAGCCCGACTACCCAAGAGACCCAGTACTTC
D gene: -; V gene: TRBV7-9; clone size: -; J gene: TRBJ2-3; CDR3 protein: CASSHRGGTDTQYF; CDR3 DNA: TGTGCCAGCAGCCACCGGGGAGGCACAGATACGCAGTATTTT
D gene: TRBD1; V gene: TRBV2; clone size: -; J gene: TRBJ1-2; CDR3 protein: CASSGTGQNYGYTF; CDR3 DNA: TGTGCCAGCTCTGGGACAGGGCAAAACTATGGCTACACCTTC
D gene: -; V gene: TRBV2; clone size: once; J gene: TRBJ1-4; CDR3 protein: CASKYRTNEKLFF; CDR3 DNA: TGTGCCAGCAAATATCGAACTAATGAAAAACTGTTTTTT
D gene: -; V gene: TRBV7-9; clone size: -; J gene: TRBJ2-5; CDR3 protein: CASSLRVGARETQYF; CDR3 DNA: TGTGCCAGCAGCTTAAGAGTGGGGGCTCGAGAGACCCAGTACTTC
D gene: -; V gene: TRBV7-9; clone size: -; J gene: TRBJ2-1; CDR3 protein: CASSFDGLSNEQFF; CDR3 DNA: TGTGCCAGCAGCTTCGACGGACTCAGCAATGAGCAGTTCTTC
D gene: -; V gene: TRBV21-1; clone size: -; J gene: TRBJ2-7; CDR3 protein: CASSLGDRHYEQYF; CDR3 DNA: TGTGCCAGCAGCCTCGGGGACAGGCACTACGAGCAGTACTTC
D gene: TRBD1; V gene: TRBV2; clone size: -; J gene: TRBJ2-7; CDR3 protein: CANSIQGPYEQYF; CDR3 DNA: TGTGCCAACAGTATACAGGGGCCGTACGAGCAGTACTTC
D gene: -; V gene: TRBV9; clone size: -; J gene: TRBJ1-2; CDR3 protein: CASSVGSVPYGYTF; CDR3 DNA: TGTGCCAGCAGCGTAGGTTCAGTACCCTATGGCTACACCTTC